Below, one TCR beta chain is given with its context. Antigen: not known. The assay was immunoSEQ multiplex PCR, and TCRdb's table has in-frame clones only and misses some. The data show roughly 49,000 clones, with approximately 80% seen just once and around 3.3% held by the top ten. V lost 4 bases and J lost 0; bases outside the gene matches: 11. This CDR3 comprises 17 residues. Per germline, CDR1 SGHAT and CDR2 FQNNGV. This record belongs to a study of PD-1 blockade in mismatch repair-deficient tumors. Study-level points and caveats: Tumor-resident clones, often absent from pretreatment blood, expanded after pembrolizumab and then contracted.

TCRs were sequenced from a few patients responding to pembrolizumab. This receptor was taken from an adult with mismatch repair-deficient cancer. V usage is TRBV11-2 and J usage is TRBJ2-7, with 8 bases matching TRBD1. The sample here was PBMCs, taken before pembrolizumab treatment. CDR3 nucleotides: TGTGCCAGCAGCTCGTTAGGTGGACAGGGTTTCTCCTACGAGCAGTACTTC. Its protein is CASSSLGGQGFSYEQYF.